This note documents a single T cell receptor (beta chain) sequence. In the original analysis: Researchers report that nucleated cell counts were estimated from reference gene primer amplification. Assay used: immunoSEQ multiplex PCR; TCRdb lists only in-frame clones, some missing. V and J calls and clone size come straight from that table; D and trimming were deduced from the DNA. The sample has about 7,000 clones, approximately 91% seen once; the top ten hold about a sixth. The data were taken from a study of blood T cell repertoires in COVID-19. Study background: Samples representing acute and convalescent COVID-19 were sourced from the United States, Italy and Spain. From T cells, B-cell-depleted T cells, or PBMCs came the material, which was cDNA or gDNA.

The germline V gene has CDR1 MNHEY and CDR2 SVGAGI. Trimming pared 7 bases from V and 0 bases from J, leaving 13 bases between. This CDR3 spans 14 amino acids. V gene TRBV6-5 combines with J gene TRBJ2-7, with D maybe TRBD2 (5 bases). The sample comprised peripheral blood. This clonotype originated in a human donor in a cohort sampled during active COVID-19. CDR3 amino acids: CASKRAQPSYEQYF. DNA for the CDR3: TGTGCCAGCAAGAGGGCCCAACCCTCCTACGAGCAGTACTTC.